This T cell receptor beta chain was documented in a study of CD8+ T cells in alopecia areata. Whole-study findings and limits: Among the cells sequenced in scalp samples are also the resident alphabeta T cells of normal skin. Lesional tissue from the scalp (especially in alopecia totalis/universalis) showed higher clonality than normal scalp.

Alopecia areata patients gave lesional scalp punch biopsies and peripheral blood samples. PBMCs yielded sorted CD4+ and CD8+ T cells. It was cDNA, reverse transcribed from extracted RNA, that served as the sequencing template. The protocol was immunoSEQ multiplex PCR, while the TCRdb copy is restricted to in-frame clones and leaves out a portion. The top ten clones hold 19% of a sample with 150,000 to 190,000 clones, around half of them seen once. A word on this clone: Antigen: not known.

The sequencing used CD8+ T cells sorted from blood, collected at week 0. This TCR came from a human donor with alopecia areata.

The CDR3 reads CAWMAGGTEAFF. In nucleotides, the CDR3 is TGTGCCTGGATGGCAGGGGGCACTGAAGCTTTCTTT. The chain uses TRBV30 and TRBJ1-1, with 7 nucleotides matching TRBD1. CDR3 length: 12 residues. Trimming removed 4 bases from V and 4 bases from J; junction bases left unmatched: 3. Germline V gene data show CDR1 as GTSNPN and CDR2 as SVGIG (reference sequence).